A selection of T cell receptor beta chains follows, all from one sample in a study of blood T cell repertoires in COVID-19. Sequencing was performed with immunoSEQ multiplex PCR; in TCRdb, only in-frame clones are kept and a portion is missing. The table records 300,000 to 450,000 clones, around 87% of them present only once. Sequencing was carried out using peripheral blood. These receptors all stem from an older woman with COVID-19, enrolled during active disease. The conserved cysteine and the conserved F or W are not part of the CDR3 here. The order of the fields is V gene, CDR3 length, CDR3 protein.

TRBV9,12,ASSALAGGDTQY
TRBV7-9,12,ASSLAGGLDGYT
TRBV4-1,12,ASSQAVADEKLF
TRBV30,9,AFSETYEQY
TRBV10-3,9,AISGRDSPY
TRBV7-2,14,ASSRTSGGAQETQY
TRBV25-1,13,ASSEGEGYTDTQY
TRBV30,16,AWSLAALSDRGKTEAF
TRBV6-5,14,ASSSPGWGPSYEQY
TRBV6-5,13,ASLGALEAPYEQY